This T cell receptor (beta chain) was obtained from a study of shared clonotypes between healthy human individuals. Study conclusions and caveats: Memory subsets generally showed lower estimated richness than naive subsets. The study drew on few donors, limiting represented genetic and exposure-history diversity.

V lost 1 base to trimming and J lost 7 bases; unmatched junction nucleotides: 3. Looked up from germline, CDR1 is SGHTA and CDR2 is FQGTGA. This CDR3 contains 13 residues. Assay execution took place at the deep level. TCRdb's table, derived via immunoSEQ multiplex PCR, lists solely in-frame clones and lacks some. The table includes some 2.4 million clones, roughly 93% detected once. Concerning this clone itself: What it recognizes is unknown.

The rearrangement joins TRBV7-3 to TRBJ1-1; 7 bases match TRBD1. The sequencing sample was made of naive CD4+ T cells from PBMCs. The subset denotes: CD45RA+ positively selected. The receptor was derived from a man in his late teens or twenties in good health. Some clones in this sample may be carry-over from other donors' samples. The DNA of the CDR3 is TGTGCCAGCAGCTTAAAGGGGGCTGGTGAAGCTTTCTTT. Translation gives CASSLKGAGEAFF.